Detailed here is one TCR beta chain. Peripheral blood CD8+ and CD4+ T cells were profiled by TCR beta sequencing. Healthy donors matched for age and sex were used as controls. TEMRA cells were FACS-enriched, unlike CD8+ and CD4+ T cells, which were negatively isolated. This entry comes from a study of CD8 T cells in Susac syndrome. Germline assignment: CDR1 LNHDA and CDR2 SQIVND (reference sequence). The CDR3 consists of 13 residues. V was pared by 10 bases and J by 1 base, with 11 bases between. Random hexamers were used to reverse transcribe 0.5 to 1 ug of RNA. Amplification of TCR beta CDR3 across 54 Vbeta and 13 Jbeta was performed with immunoSEQ multiplex PCR. TCRdb reprocessed the immunoSEQ multiplex PCR reads with MiXCR, giving one entry per CDR3 protein. Here the sample spans just under 150,000 distinct CDR3 sequences, approximately 93% being singletons.

The sequence derives from a human donor in good health. The V and J genes are TRBV19 and TRBJ2-1; the D gene is possibly TRBD1 (6 bases). Sample: CD4+ T cells from PBMCs. CDR3 amino acids: CAKDRMSYNEQFF. The CDR3 DNA reads TGTGCCAAAGACAGGATGTCCTACAATGAGCAGTTCTTC.